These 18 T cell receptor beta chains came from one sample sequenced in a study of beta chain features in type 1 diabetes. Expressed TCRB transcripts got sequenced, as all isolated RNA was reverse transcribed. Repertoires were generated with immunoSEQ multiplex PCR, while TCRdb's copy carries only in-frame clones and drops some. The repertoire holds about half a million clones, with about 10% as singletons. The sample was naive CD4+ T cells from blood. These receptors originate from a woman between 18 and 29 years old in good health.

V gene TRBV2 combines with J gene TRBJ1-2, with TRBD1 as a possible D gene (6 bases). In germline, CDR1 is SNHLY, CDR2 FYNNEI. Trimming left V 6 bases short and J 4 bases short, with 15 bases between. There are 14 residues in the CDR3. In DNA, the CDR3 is TGTGCCAGCAGAGATTCCGGGACACCCTATGGCTACACCTTC. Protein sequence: CASRDSGTPYGYTF.

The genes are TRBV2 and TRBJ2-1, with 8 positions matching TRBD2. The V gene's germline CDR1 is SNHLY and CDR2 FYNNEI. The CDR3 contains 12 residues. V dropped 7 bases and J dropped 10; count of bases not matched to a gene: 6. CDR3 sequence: CASKREYDEQFF. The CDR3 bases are TGTGCCAGCAAGCGGGAGTATGACGAGCAGTTCTTC.

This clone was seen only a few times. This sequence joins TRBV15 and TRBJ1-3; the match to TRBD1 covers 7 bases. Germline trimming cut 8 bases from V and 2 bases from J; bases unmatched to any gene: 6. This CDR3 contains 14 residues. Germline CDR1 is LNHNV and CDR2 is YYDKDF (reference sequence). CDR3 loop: CATEGDRAGNTIYF. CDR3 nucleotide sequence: TGTGCCACCGAAGGGGACAGAGCTGGAAACACCATATATTTT.

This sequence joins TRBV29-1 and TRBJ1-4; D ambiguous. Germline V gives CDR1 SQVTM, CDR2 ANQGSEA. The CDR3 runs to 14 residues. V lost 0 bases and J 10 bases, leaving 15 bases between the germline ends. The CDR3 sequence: CSVEDYDSALKLFF. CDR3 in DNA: TGCAGCGTTGAAGATTACGATTCGGCGTTAAAACTGTTTTTT. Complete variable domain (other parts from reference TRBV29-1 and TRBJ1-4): SAVISQKPSRDICQRGTSLTIQCQVDSQVTMMFWYRQQPGQSLTLIATANQGSEATYESGFVIDKFPISRPNLTFSTLTVSNMSPEDSSIYLCSVEDYDSALKLFFGSGTQLSVL.

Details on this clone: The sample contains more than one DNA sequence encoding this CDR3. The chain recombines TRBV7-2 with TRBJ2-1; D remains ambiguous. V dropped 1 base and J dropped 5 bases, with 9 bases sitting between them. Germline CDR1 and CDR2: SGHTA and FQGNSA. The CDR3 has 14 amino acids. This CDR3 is CASSLVGRHNEQFF. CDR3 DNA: TGTGCCAGCAGCTTAGTCGGCAGACACAATGAGCAGTTCTTC.

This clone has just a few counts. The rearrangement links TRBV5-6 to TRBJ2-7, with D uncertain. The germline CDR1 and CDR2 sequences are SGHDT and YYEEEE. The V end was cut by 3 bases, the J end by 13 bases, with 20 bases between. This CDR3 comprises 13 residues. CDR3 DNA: TGTGCCAGCAGCTCTAAGGGTGCCGTGTTTACTTACGTC. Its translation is CASSSKGAVFTYV.

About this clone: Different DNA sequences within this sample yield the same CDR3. CDR3 residues: CASSLDVRGTQYF. In DNA form, the CDR3 reads TGTGCCAGCAGCTTAGATGTGAGGGGAACCCAGTACTTC. The rearrangement links TRBV7-9 to TRBJ2-5; D assignment may be TRBD1 or TRBD2 (5 bases each). V lost 1 base and J 8 bases, leaving 11 bases between the germline ends. The germline CDR1 and CDR2 sequences are SEHNR and FQNEAQ (reference sequence). The CDR3 is made up of 13 amino acids.

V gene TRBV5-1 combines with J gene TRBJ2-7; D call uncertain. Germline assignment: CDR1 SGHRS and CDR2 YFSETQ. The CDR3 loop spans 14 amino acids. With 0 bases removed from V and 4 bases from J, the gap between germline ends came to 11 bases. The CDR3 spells CASSLAGASYEQYV. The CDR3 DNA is TGCGCCAGCAGCTTGGCCGGTGCGAGTTACGAGCAGTACGTC.

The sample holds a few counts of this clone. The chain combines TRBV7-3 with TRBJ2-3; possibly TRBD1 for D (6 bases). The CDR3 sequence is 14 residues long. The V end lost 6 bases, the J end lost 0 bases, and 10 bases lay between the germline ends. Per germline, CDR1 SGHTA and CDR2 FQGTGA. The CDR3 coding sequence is TGTGCCAGCAGTCCGACAGGCAGCACAGATACGCAGTATTTT. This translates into CASSPTGSTDTQYF. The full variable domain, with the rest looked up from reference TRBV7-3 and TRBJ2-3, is GAGVSQTPSNKVTEKGKYVELRCDPISGHTALYWYRQSLGQGPEFLIYFQGTGAADDSGLPNDRFFAVRPEGSVSTLKIQRTERGDSAVYLCASSPTGSTDTQYFGPGTRLTVL.

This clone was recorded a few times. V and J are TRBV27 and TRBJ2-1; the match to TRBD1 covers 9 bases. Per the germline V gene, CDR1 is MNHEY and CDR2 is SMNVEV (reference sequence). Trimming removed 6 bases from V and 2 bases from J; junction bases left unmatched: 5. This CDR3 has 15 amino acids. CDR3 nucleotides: TGTGCCAGCAGAGCTACAGGGGGCACCTACAATGAGCAGTTCTTC. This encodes CASRATGGTYNEQFF.

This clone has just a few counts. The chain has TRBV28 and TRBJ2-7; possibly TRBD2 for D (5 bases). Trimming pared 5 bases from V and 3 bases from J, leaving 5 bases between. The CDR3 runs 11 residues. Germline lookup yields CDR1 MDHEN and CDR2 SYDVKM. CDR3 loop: CASSEGYEQYV. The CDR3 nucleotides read TGTGCCAGCAGTGAGGGCTACGAGCAGTACGTC.

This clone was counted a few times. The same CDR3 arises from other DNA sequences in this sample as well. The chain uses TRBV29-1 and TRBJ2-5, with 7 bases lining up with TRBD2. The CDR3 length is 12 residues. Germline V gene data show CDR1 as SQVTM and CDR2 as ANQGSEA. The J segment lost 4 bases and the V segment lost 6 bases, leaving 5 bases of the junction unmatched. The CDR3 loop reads CSVAGGGETQYF. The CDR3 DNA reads TGCAGCGTAGCCGGCGGGGGAGAGACCCAGTACTTC.

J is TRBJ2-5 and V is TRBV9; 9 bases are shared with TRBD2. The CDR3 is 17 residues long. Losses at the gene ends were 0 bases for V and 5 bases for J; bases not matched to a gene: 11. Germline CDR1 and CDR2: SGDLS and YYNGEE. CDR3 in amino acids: CASSVEPQGLAAETQYF. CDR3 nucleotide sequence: TGTGCCAGCAGCGTAGAGCCGCAGGGACTAGCCGCGGAGACCCAGTACTTC. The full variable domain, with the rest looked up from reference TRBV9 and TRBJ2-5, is DSGVTQTPKHLITATGQRVTLRCSPRSGDLSVYWYQQSLDQGLQFLIQYYNGEERAKGNILERFSAQQFPDLHSELNLSSLELGDSALYFCASSVEPQGLAAETQYFGPGTRLLVL.

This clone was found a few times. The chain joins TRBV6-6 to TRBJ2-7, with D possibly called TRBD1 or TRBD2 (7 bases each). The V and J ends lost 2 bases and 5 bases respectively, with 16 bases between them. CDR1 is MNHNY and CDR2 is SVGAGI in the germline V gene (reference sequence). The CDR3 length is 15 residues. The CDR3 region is CASSYRTGEGHEQYF. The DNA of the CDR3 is TGTGCCAGCAGTTACAGAACAGGGGAGGGACACGAGCAGTACTTC.

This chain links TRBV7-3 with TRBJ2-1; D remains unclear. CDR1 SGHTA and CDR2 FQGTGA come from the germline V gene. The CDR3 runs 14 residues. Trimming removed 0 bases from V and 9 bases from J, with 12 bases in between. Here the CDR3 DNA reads TGTGCCAGCAGCTTAACCCCCGAGTTGACTGAGCAGTTCTTC. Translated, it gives CASSLTPELTEQFF.

This chain's CDR3 is CASSRPSGSHEQYF. The CDR3 DNA reads TGTGCCAGCAGCCGCCCTAGCGGGAGCCACGAGCAGTACTTC. This chain joins TRBV7-8 and TRBJ2-7; TRBD2 agrees at 10 bases. Trimming took 5 bases from V and 5 from J; bases not matched to a gene: 6. The V gene's germline CDR1 is SGHVS and CDR2 FQNEAQ. The CDR3 is 14 amino acids.

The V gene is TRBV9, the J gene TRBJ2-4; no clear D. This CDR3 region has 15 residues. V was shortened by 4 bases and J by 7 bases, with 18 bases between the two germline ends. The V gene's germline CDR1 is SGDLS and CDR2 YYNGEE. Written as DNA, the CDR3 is TGTGCCAGCAGCCGGTCGATGGGTGGTTTTAACATTCAGTACTTC. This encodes CASSRSMGGFNIQYF.

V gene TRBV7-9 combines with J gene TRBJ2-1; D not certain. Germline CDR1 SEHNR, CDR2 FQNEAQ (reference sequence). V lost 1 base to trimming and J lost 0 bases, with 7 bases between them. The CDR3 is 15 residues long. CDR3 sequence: CASSLEHSSYNEQFF. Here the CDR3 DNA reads TGTGCCAGCAGCTTAGAACACTCCTCCTACAATGAGCAGTTCTTC. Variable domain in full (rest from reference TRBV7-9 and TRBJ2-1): DTGVSQNPRHKITKRGQNVTFRCDPISEHNRLYWYRQTLGQGPEFLTYFQNEAQLEKSRLLSDRFSAERPKGSFSTLEIQRTEQGDSAMYLCASSLEHSSYNEQFFGPGTRLTVL.